The present TCR beta chain was sequenced within a study of T cell responses to AZD1222 COVID-19 vaccine. About the research overall: Analysis merged second doses at about 4 or about 12 weeks. Study observations and caveats: Sampled repertoires all dated from after the peak T cell response. Mapped onto spike, vaccine-associated CD4 TCRs spanned it and were dominant at 160-218 and 743-854. Donors were mostly white British, more females; clonal diversity possibly underestimated.

As regards this clone: Its antigen is currently unknown.

The CDR3 runs 13 residues. V shed 5 bases and J 5 bases; nucleotides not matched to a gene: 2. Germline V gene data show CDR1 as MNHEY and CDR2 as SMNVEV (reference sequence). Repertoires were generated with immunoSEQ multiplex PCR, while TCRdb's copy carries only in-frame clones and drops some. The sample lists more than 140,000 clones, 89% occurring once. Specimen: peripheral blood, collected on day 0 of AZD1222 vaccination. This TCR was sampled from an adult in good health. This chain links TRBV27 with TRBJ2-3, with TRBD1 matching over 9 bases. For the CDR3, the DNA is TGTGCCAGCAGTCGGACAGGGGTAGATACGCAGTATTTT. Protein: CASSRTGVDTQYF.